Below, one T cell receptor beta chain is given with its context. The antigen is not known. Donation came from healthy HIV-negative adults that had no recent acute infections or vaccinations. CD4+ cells underwent separation, giving CD45RA+ naive and CD45RA-negative memory subsets. These data are taken from a study of shared clonotypes between healthy human individuals. Study-wide results and caveats: Investigators expected sequencing depth to affect clonotype sharing among donors.

TCRdb keeps only in-frame clones here, not all; method: immunoSEQ multiplex PCR. The table has about 1,500,000 clones, around 97% seen once; the top ten hold approximately 1.2%. The clonotype originates from a man under 40 in good health. The sequencing input was naive CD4+ T cells sorted from blood. Specified subset: CD45RA+ positively selected.

CDR3: CASRPSRGPANQPQHF. The DNA for the CDR3 is TGTGCCAGCAGACCAAGTCGGGGACCGGCCAATCAGCCCCAGCATTTT. The genes are TRBV11-2 and TRBJ1-5; D is possibly TRBD1 (5 bases). The length of the CDR3 is 16 residues. CDR1 is SGHAT and CDR2 is FQNNGV in the germline V gene. V was clipped by 6 bases and J by 3 bases, with 18 bases between them.